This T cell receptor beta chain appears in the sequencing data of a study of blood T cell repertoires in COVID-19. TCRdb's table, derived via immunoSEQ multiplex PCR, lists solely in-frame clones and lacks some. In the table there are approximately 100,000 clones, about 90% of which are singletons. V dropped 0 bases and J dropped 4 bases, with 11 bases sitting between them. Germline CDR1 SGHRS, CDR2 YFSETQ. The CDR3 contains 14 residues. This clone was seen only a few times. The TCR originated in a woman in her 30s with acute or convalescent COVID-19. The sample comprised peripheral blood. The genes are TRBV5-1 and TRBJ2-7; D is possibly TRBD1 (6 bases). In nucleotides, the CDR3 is TGCGCCAGCAGCTTGGCCGTGGGGGCGTACGAGCAGTACTTC. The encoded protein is CASSLAVGAYEQYF.